These 23 T cell receptor beta chains were all obtained from the same sample, sequenced in a study of cytomegalovirus exposure and HLA in healthy donors. TCRdb keeps only in-frame clones here, not all; method: immunoSEQ multiplex PCR. The sample includes approximately 270,000 clones, about 88% of them seen just once. The sequencing sample was made of PBMCs. These receptors all come from a man aged 18-30 years in good health and CMV-seropositive.

V and J are TRBV5-6 and TRBJ1-1, with 8 bases identical to TRBD1. The CDR3 spans 14 residues. Germline loops: CDR1 SGHDT, CDR2 YYEEEE. Trimming at V came to 2 bases and at J to 10 bases, leaving 10 bases not matched to a gene. CDR3 sequence: CASSLAGQGRTAFF. The DNA for the CDR3 is TGTGCCAGCAGCTTAGCCGGACAGGGCAGGACAGCTTTCTTT.

The rearrangement uses TRBV28 and TRBJ2-7, with a possible D match to TRBD2 (5 bases). Per germline, CDR1 MDHEN and CDR2 SYDVKM. V lost 7 bases and J 2 bases, leaving 18 bases between the germline ends. The CDR3 is 15 residues long. The CDR3 reads CASTRRRTPPYEQYF. The CDR3 DNA is TGTGCCAGCACCCGGAGGAGGACTCCCCCCTACGAGCAGTACTTC.

This clone was seen only once. The J gene is TRBJ1-4, the V gene TRBV11-2; D not certain. This CDR3 has 12 residues. V was trimmed by 5 bases and J by 8 bases, leaving 9 bases between them. Germline loops: CDR1 SGHAT, CDR2 FQNNGV. CDR3 loop: CASSRGGEKLFF. In DNA form, the CDR3 reads TGTGCCAGCAGCCGTGGAGGGGAAAAACTGTTTTTT.

The CDR3 DNA sequence: TGTGCCAGCAGCTTGAGGACAGTTAACTATGGCTACACCTTC. It is translated as CASSLRTVNYGYTF. The rearrangement links TRBV5-4 to TRBJ1-2, with D maybe TRBD1 (6 bases). CDR1 SGHNT and CDR2 YYREEE come from the germline V gene (reference sequence). V lost 1 base and J 1 base, leaving 8 bases between the germline ends. This CDR3 region has 14 residues.

The DNA of the CDR3 is TGTGCCAGTAGCGGGGGTGTAGCGGGAGATCTAGATACGCAGTATTTT. Protein sequence: CASSGGVAGDLDTQYF. The chain has TRBV19 and TRBJ2-3; 9 bases are a match to TRBD2. The CDR3 is 16 amino acids. V lost 6 bases, J lost 5 bases, and 12 bases stayed unmatched. Germline-derived CDR1 and CDR2 are LNHDA and SQIVND (reference sequence). The full variable domain, completed using reference TRBV19 and TRBJ2-3, is DGGITQSPKYLFRKEGQNVTLSCEQNLNHDAMYWYRQDPGQGLRLIYYSQIVNDFQKGDIAEGYSVSREKKESFPLTVTSAQKNPTAFYLCASSGGVAGDLDTQYFGPGTRLTVL.

A remark on this clone: In the same sample, other DNA sequences code for this CDR3. CDR3 sequence: CASSLDVNTEAFF. In nucleotides, the CDR3 is TGCGCCAGCAGCTTGGATGTTAACACTGAAGCTTTCTTT. V gene TRBV5-1 combines with J gene TRBJ1-1; D ambiguous. V was pared by 0 bases and J by 2 bases, with 5 bases between. Germline V gene sequence: CDR1 SGHRS, CDR2 YFSETQ. This CDR3 is 13 amino acids long.

This clone showed up just a few times. The V and J genes are TRBV11-2 and TRBJ2-6, with 10 bases lining up with TRBD1. CDR1 and CDR2 (germline): SGHAT, FQNNGV. With V trimmed by 3 bases and J by 2 bases, 1 base remained unmatched. The CDR3 runs 16 residues. The CDR3 sequence is CASSLTGGAGANVLTF. CDR3 bases: TGTGCCAGCAGCTTGACAGGGGGCGCTGGGGCCAACGTCCTGACTTTC.

V usage is TRBV11-2 and J usage is TRBJ1-1, with TRBD1 matching over 8 bases. V shed 5 bases and J 1 base; nucleotides not matched to a gene: 6. The CDR3 spans 15 residues. In germline, CDR1 is SGHAT, CDR2 FQNNGV. The CDR3 sequence: CASSHDRGGNTEAFF. For the CDR3, the DNA is TGTGCCAGCAGCCATGACAGGGGTGGGAACACTGAAGCTTTCTTT.

The V and J genes are TRBV6-1 and TRBJ2-2, with 16 bases aligning to TRBD2. The CDR3 is 17 amino acids. Losses at the gene ends were 4 bases for V and 8 bases for J; bases not matched to a gene: 7. CDR1 MNHNS and CDR2 SASEGT come from the germline V gene. Written as DNA, the CDR3 is TGTGCCAGCAGTGTTCCCGGGACTAGCGGGGGGGGAGGGGAGCTGTTTTTT. Its translation: CASSVPGTSGGGGELFF.

The chain joins TRBV27 to TRBJ2-2, with 9 bases aligning to TRBD1. The trim removed 4 bases at V and 6 bases at J, leaving 3 bases unmatched. The germline V gene has CDR1 MNHEY and CDR2 SMNVEV (reference sequence). This CDR3 spans 14 amino acids. The CDR3: CASSSTGGAGELFF. The CDR3 DNA sequence: TGTGCCAGCAGTTCCACAGGGGGCGCCGGGGAGCTGTTTTTT.

The chain links TRBV30 to TRBJ2-5; TRBD1 agrees at 7 bases. Looked up from germline, CDR1 is GTSNPN and CDR2 is SVGIG (reference sequence). Trimming took 5 bases from V and 4 from J; bases not matched to a gene: 10. The CDR3 is 14 amino acids. This CDR3 reads CAWELQGFPETQYF. Here the CDR3 DNA reads TGTGCCTGGGAGCTACAGGGGTTTCCAGAGACCCAGTACTTC.

The J gene is TRBJ2-7, the V gene TRBV29-1, with 11 bases fitting TRBD1. The CDR3 consists of 14 residues. From germline, CDR1 is SQVTM and CDR2 ANQGSEA. The trim removed 5 bases at V and 7 bases at J, leaving 10 bases unmatched. The DNA for the CDR3 is TGCAGCGTTATGGACAGGGGGCAAGCTTGGGAGCAGTACTTC. Translating it yields CSVMDRGQAWEQYF.

The chain has TRBV5-6 and TRBJ1-1, with TRBD1 as a possible D gene (5 bases). The CDR3 runs to 14 residues. Trimming left V 2 bases short and J 4 bases short, with 12 bases between. Germline V CDR1 and CDR2: SGHDT, YYEEEE. CDR3 residues: CASSLRTRGTEAFF. Here the CDR3 DNA reads TGTGCCAGCAGCTTACGTACGAGGGGCACTGAAGCTTTCTTT.

The genes are TRBV7-9 and TRBJ2-7; D uncertain. The germline CDR1 and CDR2 sequences are SEHNR and FQNEAQ (reference sequence). The CDR3 runs to 13 residues. The V gene lost 5 bases and the J gene lost 2 bases, with 10 bases spanning the gap. The CDR3, as DNA: TGTGCCAGCAGCGACCCCCTGACCTACGAGCAGTACTTC. Protein: CASSDPLTYEQYF.

The rearrangement joins TRBV15 to TRBJ2-5, with 7 positions matching TRBD1. Germline V gene lookup returns CDR1 LNHNV and CDR2 YYDKDF (reference sequence). The CDR3 loop spans 18 amino acids. The V and J ends lost 1 base and 5 bases, in that order; junction bases with no gene match: 16. The DNA of the CDR3 is TGTGCCACCAGCAGAGCTTGGAGCAGGGGGAGTACTTGGGAGACCCAGTACTTC. Its translation: CATSRAWSRGSTWETQYF.

V usage is TRBV2 and J usage is TRBJ2-1, with a weak D call TRBD2 (5 bases). Germline CDR1 is SNHLY and CDR2 is FYNNEI. The CDR3 runs to 15 residues. The V and J ends lost 6 bases and 1 base respectively, with 13 bases between them. The CDR3 DNA reads as TGTGCCAGCAGGAGGGAGAGCGGTTCCTACAATGAGCAGTTCTTC. This codes for CASRRESGSYNEQFF. The whole variable domain, filled in from reference TRBV2 and TRBJ2-1, reads EPEVTQTPSHQVTQMGQEVILRCVPISNHLYFYWYRQILGQKVEFLVSFYNNEISEKSEIFDDQFSVERPDGSNFTLKIRSTKLEDSAMYFCASRRESGSYNEQFFGPGTRLTVL.

The J gene is TRBJ2-5, the V gene TRBV5-5, with D perhaps matching TRBD2 (5 bases). The CDR3 length is 13 residues. Trimming took off 6 bases at V and 5 bases at J, with 14 bases between the two ends. Germline V gives CDR1 SGHKS, CDR2 YYEKEE (reference sequence). The CDR3 sequence is CASTDRGGETQYF. In nucleotides, the CDR3 is TGTGCCAGCACCGACCGGGGTGGGGAGACCCAGTACTTC.

The chain couples TRBV10-2 to TRBJ2-7; 8 bases agree with TRBD1. CDR1 and CDR2 from the germline V gene are WSHSY and SAAADI. CDR3 length: 15 amino acids. After removal of 4 bases from V and 3 bases from J, the junction contained 8 bases not matched to a gene. The CDR3 protein is CASSGPGQAGYEQYF. CDR3 nucleotides: TGCGCCAGCAGTGGACCGGGACAGGCCGGCTACGAGCAGTACTTC.

The CDR3 protein is CASSFSGDTEAFF. The CDR3 DNA sequence: TGTGCCAGCAGCTTCAGTGGGGACACTGAAGCTTTCTTT. This sequence joins TRBV7-3 and TRBJ1-1; D not resolved. The CDR3 is 13 residues long. The V end lost 3 bases, the J end lost 3 bases, and 8 bases lay between the germline ends. Germline V gene sequence: CDR1 SGHTA, CDR2 FQGTGA.

V gene TRBV9 combines with J gene TRBJ2-7; 9 bases line up with TRBD2. The CDR3 runs to 16 residues. The ends lost 0 bases at V and 3 bases at J; junction bases unmatched: 7. In germline, CDR1 is SGDLS, CDR2 YYNGEE. CDR3 DNA: TGTGCCAGCAGCGTAGCGGCGGGAGGGCCGTACTACGAGCAGTACTTC. It yields the protein CASSVAAGGPYYEQYF.

This clone occurred once. The chain links TRBV5-1 to TRBJ1-2; D ambiguous. Germline V lookup: CDR1 SGHRS, CDR2 YFSETQ. This CDR3 is built from 14 residues. V lost 4 bases, J lost 4 bases, and 14 bases lay in between. In DNA form, the CDR3 reads TGCGCCAGCAGCAACAGCGTTAGTACCTATGGCTACACCTTC. This sequence encodes CASSNSVSTYGYTF.

The chain combines TRBV27 with TRBJ1-5; 11 bases align to TRBD1. J lost 2 bases, V lost 5 bases, and 2 bases had no gene match. CDR1 and CDR2 from the germline V gene are MNHEY and SMNVEV (reference sequence). The CDR3 spans 15 residues. The CDR3 region has the DNA TGTGCCAGCAGTCCGGGACAGGGGGGCAATCAGCCCCAGCATTTT. Translation: CASSPGQGGNQPQHF.

This clone was seen once. This sequence joins TRBV30 and TRBJ2-1, with 9 bases lining up with TRBD2. The J segment lost 8 bases and the V segment lost 4 bases, leaving 9 bases of the junction unmatched. The CDR3 covers 14 residues. Germline assignment: CDR1 GTSNPN and CDR2 SVGIG (reference sequence). CDR3 protein: CAWIGPSGTDEQFF. The CDR3 nucleotides read TGTGCCTGGATAGGCCCTAGCGGGACCGATGAGCAGTTCTTC.